This passage covers 13 T cell receptor beta chains from one sample sequenced in a study of human T cells and chemical hapten exposure. Each CDR3 protein is one row after TCRdb ran MiXCR on the RACE reads. The profile shows about 120,000 distinct CDR3 sequences, roughly 12% of them singletons. Sample time point: pre-sensitization, week 0. Stated treatment: therapeutic diphenylcyclopropenone sensitization with weekly scalp DPC. The source material was whole blood, sampled in connection with sensitization to the hapten diphenylcyclopropenone (DPC). The receptors derive from a young woman with alopecia areata. Some clones in this sample may be carry-over from other donors' samples.

The sample holds a few counts of this clonotype. The genes are TRBV21-1 and TRBJ2-2; TRBD1 reflects the table's D call only, with no check against the DNA. TRBV21-1 is an annotated pseudogene. This CDR3 comprises 15 residues. The CDR3 loop is CASSKFGGRAGELFF. CDR3 nucleotides: TGTGCCAGCAGCAAATTCGGCGGGCGCGCCGGGGAGCTGTTTTTT.

This clonotype was seen many times. In DNA form, the CDR3 reads TGTGCCAGCAGCTTAGACTGGGACAATTATGGCTACACCTTC. Translating gives CASSLDWDNYGYTF. This chain connects TRBV7-2 to TRBJ1-2, with TRBD1 as a possible D gene (6 bases). The V gene lost 1 base and the J gene lost 5 bases, with 11 bases spanning the gap. The CDR3 covers 14 residues. Germline V CDR1 and CDR2: SGHTA, FQGNSA.

The V gene is TRBV18, the J gene TRBJ2-5; 10 nucleotides agree with TRBD1. CDR1 and CDR2 from the germline V gene are KGHSH and LQKENI. The CDR3 totals 16 residues. With V trimmed by 0 bases and J by 1 base, 2 bases remained unmatched. The CDR3 region has the DNA TGTGCCAGCTCACCACCGGGACAGGGGATCCAAGAGACCCAGTACTTC. Translated, it gives CASSPPGQGIQETQYF.

The chain recombines TRBV20-1 with TRBJ2-6; no clear D gene. With 3 bases removed from V and 0 bases from J, the gap between germline ends came to 9 bases. CDR1 and CDR2 from the germline V gene are DFQATT and SNEGSKA (reference sequence). CDR3 length equals 15 residues. The CDR3 spells CSASQRYSGANVLTF. The CDR3 DNA follows: TGCAGTGCTAGCCAGAGGTACTCTGGGGCCAACGTCCTGACTTTC.

This clonotype was found a few times. The chain has TRBV5-1 and TRBJ1-1; no definite D call. The CDR3 contains 13 residues. Germline CDR1 SGHRS, CDR2 YFSETQ. Trimming stripped 0 bases from V and 5 bases from J, with 8 bases between. The DNA of the CDR3 is TGCGCCAGCAGCTTGGACTCGTGGACTGAAGCTTTCTTT. It encodes CASSLDSWTEAFF.

This chain uses TRBV9 with TRBJ1-2; possible D gene TRBD1, 5 bases. Germline V gene lookup returns CDR1 SGDLS and CDR2 YYNGEE. This CDR3 contains 12 residues. Trimming cost V 7 bases and J 3 bases, with 10 bases left between them. The CDR3 region is CASEGRDYGYTF. In DNA, the CDR3 is TGTGCCAGCGAGGGCAGGGACTATGGCTACACCTTC.

In nucleotides, the CDR3 is TGTGCCAGCAGGATAACAGGGGGCACTAACTATGGCTACACCTTC. The encoded protein is CASRITGGTNYGYTF. This chain uses TRBV6-6 with TRBJ1-2; 9 bases map to TRBD1. Trimming at V came to 6 bases and at J to 0 bases, leaving 5 bases not matched to a gene. CDR1 and CDR2 from the germline V gene are MNHNY and SVGAGI (reference sequence). The length of the CDR3 is 15 residues.

The rearrangement links TRBV5-1 to TRBJ2-3; D gene uncertain. The CDR3 covers 12 residues. Germline CDR1 reads SGHRS; CDR2 reads YFSETQ. V lost 0 bases, J lost 6 bases, and 5 bases lay in between. The CDR3 bases are TGCGCCAGCAGCTTGGTACTGGATACGCAGTATTTT. It codes for CASSLVLDTQYF. Based on the CDR3 plus reference TRBV5-1 and TRBJ2-3, the full variable domain is KAGVTQTPRYLIKTRGQQVTLSCSPISGHRSVSWYQQTPGQGLQFLFEYFSETQRNKGNFPGRFSGRQFSNSRSEMNVSTLELGDSALYLCASSLVLDTQYFGPGTRLTVL.

The rearrangement joins TRBV27 to TRBJ2-2; D possibly corresponds to TRBD2 (7 bases). The V gene lost 4 bases and the J gene lost 4 bases, with 10 bases spanning the gap. In germline, CDR1 is MNHEY, CDR2 SMNVEV (reference sequence). CDR3 length equals 14 residues. The CDR3 bases are TGTGCCAGCAGTTGGGGAGGGGGCACCGGGGAGCTGTTTTTT. Protein: CASSWGGGTGELFF.

The chain combines TRBV5-1 with TRBJ2-5; no clear D. This CDR3 region has 11 residues. Germline V gene data show CDR1 as SGHRS and CDR2 as YFSETQ. Trimming left V 5 bases short and J 0 bases short, with 2 bases between. The CDR3 region is CASRHQETQYF. The CDR3, as DNA: TGCGCCAGCAGGCACCAAGAGACCCAGTACTTC. The whole variable domain, filled in from reference TRBV5-1 and TRBJ2-5, reads KAGVTQTPRYLIKTRGQQVTLSCSPISGHRSVSWYQQTPGQGLQFLFEYFSETQRNKGNFPGRFSGRQFSNSRSEMNVSTLELGDSALYLCASRHQETQYFGPGTRLLVL.

This clonotype was seen repeatedly, ten times or more. The genes are TRBV11-2 and TRBJ1-1, with a possible D match to TRBD1 (6 bases). The CDR3 consists of 20 residues. Trimming stripped 1 base from V and 3 bases from J, with 27 bases between. The germline CDR1 and CDR2 sequences are SGHAT and FQNNGV. CDR3 sequence: CASSLVVKQGIIHMDTEAFF. CDR3 coding DNA: TGTGCCAGCAGCTTAGTAGTGAAGCAGGGGATCATCCACATGGACACTGAAGCTTTCTTT.

Ten or more counts support this clonotype. The gene calls are TRBV29-1 and TRBJ1-4, with D perhaps matching TRBD1 (5 bases). Germline CDR1 and CDR2: SQVTM and ANQGSEA. Trimming cost V 6 bases and J 0 bases, with 11 bases left between them. The CDR3 extends over 14 amino acids. The CDR3 region has the DNA TGCAGCGTGGGGGATCCTGCAACTAATGAAAAACTGTTTTTT. Translated: CSVGDPATNEKLFF.

This clonotype occurred many times. This chain links TRBV5-4 with TRBJ2-7, with 11 bases identical to TRBD1. Per the germline V gene, CDR1 is SGHNT and CDR2 is YYREEE (reference sequence). V dropped 0 bases and J dropped 3; count of bases not matched to a gene: 5. This CDR3 is 16 amino acids long. The CDR3 sequence is CASSLAGDRGSYEQYF. CDR3 nucleotide sequence: TGTGCCAGCAGCTTGGCGGGGGACAGGGGGAGCTACGAGCAGTACTTC.